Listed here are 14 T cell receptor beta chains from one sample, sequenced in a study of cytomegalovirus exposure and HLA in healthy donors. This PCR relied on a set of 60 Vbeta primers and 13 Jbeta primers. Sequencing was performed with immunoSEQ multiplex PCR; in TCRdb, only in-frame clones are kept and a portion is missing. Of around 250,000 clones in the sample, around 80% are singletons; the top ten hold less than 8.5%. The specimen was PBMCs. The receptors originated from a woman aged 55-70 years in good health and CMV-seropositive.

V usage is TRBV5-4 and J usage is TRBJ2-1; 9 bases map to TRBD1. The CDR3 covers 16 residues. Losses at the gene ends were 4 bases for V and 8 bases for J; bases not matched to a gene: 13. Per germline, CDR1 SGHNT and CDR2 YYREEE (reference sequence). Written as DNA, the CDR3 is TGTGCCAGCAGCGGCACCGGGACAGGGTCTAGGGATGAGCAGTTCTTC. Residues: CASSGTGTGSRDEQFF.

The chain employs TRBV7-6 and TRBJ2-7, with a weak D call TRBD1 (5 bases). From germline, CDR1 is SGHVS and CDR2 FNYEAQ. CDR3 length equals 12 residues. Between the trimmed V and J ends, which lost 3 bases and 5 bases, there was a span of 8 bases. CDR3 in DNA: TGTGCCAGCAGCTTTTTAGGGGACGAGCAGTACTTC. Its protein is CASSFLGDEQYF.

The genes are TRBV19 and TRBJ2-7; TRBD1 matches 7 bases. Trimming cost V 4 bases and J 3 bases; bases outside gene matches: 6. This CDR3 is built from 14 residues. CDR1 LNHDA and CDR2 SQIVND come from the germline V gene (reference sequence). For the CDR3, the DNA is TGTGCCAGTAGTACCCAAGACAGGGTCTACGAGCAGTACTTC. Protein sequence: CASSTQDRVYEQYF.

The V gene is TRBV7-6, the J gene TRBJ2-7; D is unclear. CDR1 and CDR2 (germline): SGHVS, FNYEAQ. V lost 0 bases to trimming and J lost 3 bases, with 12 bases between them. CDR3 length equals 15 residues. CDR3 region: CASSLAPNGRYEQYF. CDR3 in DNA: TGTGCCAGCAGCTTAGCCCCAAATGGCCGCTACGAGCAGTACTTC. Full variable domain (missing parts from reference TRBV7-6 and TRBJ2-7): GAGVSQSPRYKVTKRGQDVALRCDPISGHVSLYWYRQALGQGPEFLTYFNYEAQQDKSGLPNDRFSAERPEGSISTLTIQRTEQRDSAMYRCASSLAPNGRYEQYFGPGTRLTVT.

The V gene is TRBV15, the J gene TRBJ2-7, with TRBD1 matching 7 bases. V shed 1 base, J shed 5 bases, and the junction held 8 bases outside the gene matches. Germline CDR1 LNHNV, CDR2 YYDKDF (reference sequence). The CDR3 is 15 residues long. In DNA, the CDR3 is TGTGCCACCAGCAGAGTAACTGGCAGGGGGAACGAGCAGTACTTC. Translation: CATSRVTGRGNEQYF.

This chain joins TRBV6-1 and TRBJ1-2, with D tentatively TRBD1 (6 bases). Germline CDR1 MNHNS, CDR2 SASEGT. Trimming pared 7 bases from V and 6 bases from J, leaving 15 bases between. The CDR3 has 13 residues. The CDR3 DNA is TGTGCCAGCAAGGAAGTACAGGGTAATGGCTACACCTTC. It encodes CASKEVQGNGYTF.

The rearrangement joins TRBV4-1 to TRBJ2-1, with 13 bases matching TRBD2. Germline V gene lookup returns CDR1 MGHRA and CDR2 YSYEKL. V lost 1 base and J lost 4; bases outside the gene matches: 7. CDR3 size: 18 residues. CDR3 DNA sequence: TGCGCCAGCAGCCAAGGCACTAGCGGGAGGGCTGGATACAATGAGCAGTTCTTC. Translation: CASSQGTSGRAGYNEQFF.

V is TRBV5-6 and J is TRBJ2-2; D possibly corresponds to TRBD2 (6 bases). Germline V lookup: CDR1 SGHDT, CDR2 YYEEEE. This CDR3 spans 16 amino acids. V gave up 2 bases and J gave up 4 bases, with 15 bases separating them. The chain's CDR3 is CASSLIQLASTGELFF. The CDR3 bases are TGTGCCAGCAGCTTAATCCAACTAGCAAGCACCGGGGAGCTGTTTTTT.

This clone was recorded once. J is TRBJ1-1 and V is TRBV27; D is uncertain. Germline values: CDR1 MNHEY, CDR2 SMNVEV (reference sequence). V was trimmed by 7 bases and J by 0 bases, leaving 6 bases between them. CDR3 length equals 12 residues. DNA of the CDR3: TGTGCCAGCACCGGTTTGAACACTGAAGCTTTCTTT. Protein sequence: CASTGLNTEAFF.

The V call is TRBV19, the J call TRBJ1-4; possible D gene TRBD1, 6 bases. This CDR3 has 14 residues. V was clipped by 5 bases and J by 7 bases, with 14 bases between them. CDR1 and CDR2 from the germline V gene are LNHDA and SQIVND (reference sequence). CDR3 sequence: CASSPGGGSEKLFF. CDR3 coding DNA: TGTGCCAGTAGTCCGGGAGGGGGTAGTGAAAAACTGTTTTTT.

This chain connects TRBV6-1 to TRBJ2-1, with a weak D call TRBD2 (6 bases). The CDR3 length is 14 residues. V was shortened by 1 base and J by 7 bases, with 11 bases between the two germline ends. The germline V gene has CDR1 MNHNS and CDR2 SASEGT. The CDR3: CASSEGDGGNEQFF. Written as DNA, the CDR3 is TGTGCCAGCAGTGAAGGGGACGGGGGAAATGAGCAGTTCTTC.

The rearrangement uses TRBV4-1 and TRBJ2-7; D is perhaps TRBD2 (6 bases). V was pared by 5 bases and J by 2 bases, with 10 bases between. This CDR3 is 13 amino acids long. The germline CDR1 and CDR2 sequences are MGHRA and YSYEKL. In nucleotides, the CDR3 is TGCGCCAGCAGCTCCGGGACTGCCTACGAGCAGTACTTC. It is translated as CASSSGTAYEQYF.

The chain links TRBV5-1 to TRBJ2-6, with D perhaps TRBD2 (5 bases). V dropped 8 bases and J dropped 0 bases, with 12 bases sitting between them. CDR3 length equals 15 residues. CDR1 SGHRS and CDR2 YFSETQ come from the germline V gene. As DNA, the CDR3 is TGCGCCAGTTCCGAGGGAAGCTCTGGGGCCAACGTCCTGACTTTC. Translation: CASSEGSSGANVLTF.

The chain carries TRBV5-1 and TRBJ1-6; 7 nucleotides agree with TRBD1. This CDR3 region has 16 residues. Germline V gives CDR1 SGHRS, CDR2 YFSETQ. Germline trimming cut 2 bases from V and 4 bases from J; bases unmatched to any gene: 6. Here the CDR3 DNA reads TGCGCCAGCAGCTTAGATAACAGGGGTTATAATTCACCCCTCCACTTT. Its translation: CASSLDNRGYNSPLHF. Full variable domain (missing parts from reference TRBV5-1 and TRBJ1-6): KAGVTQTPRYLIKTRGQQVTLSCSPISGHRSVSWYQQTPGQGLQFLFEYFSETQRNKGNFPGRFSGRQFSNSRSEMNVSTLELGDSALYLCASSLDNRGYNSPLHFGNGTRLTVT.